The subject of this entry is one T cell receptor beta chain. Profiled with immunoSEQ multiplex PCR; TCRdb holds only in-frame clones, not every one. This table holds roughly 38,000 clones, 70% to 80% found once. The sample comes from a study of STAT5B mutations in CD4+ large granular lymphocyte leukemia. Study overall: Among healthy donors, a particular HLA allele went with more CDR3 'QG' motifs.

Germline CDR1 LNHDA, CDR2 SQIVND (reference sequence). V was clipped by 7 bases and J by 0 bases; unmatched bases: 16. The CDR3 covers 19 residues. Sequencing input: CD4+ T cells from blood buffy coats. The TCR comes from a human donor in good health. The rearrangement links TRBV19 to TRBJ1-3, with 9 bases matching TRBD1. DNA for the CDR3: TGTGCCAGTACACAGGGGGCCCGCGGAAGGTACGGCTCTGGAAACACCATATATTTT. Its translation is CASTQGARGRYGSGNTIYF.